The 10 T cell receptor beta chains below were found in one sample sequenced in a study of T-cell reconstitution after alpha-beta-depleted transplantation in children. During its preparation, the TCRbeta library received unique molecular identifiers. MiXCR, applied by TCRdb to the PCR reads, yields one record per CDR3 protein. Of about 580,000 distinct CDR3 sequences in the sample, more than 20% are singletons; the top ten hold approximately 14%. The material sequenced was PBMCs, mostly from graft donor cells, taken 360 days after TCRalphabeta/CD19-depleted stem cell transplant. These TCRs come from a boy in the first two years of life who had a stem cell transplant for acute myeloid leukemia, so the T cells may come from the graft donor.

V is TRBV7-9 and J is TRBJ2-7, with D perhaps matching TRBD1 (5 bases). Trimming removed 1 base from V and 1 base from J, with 14 bases in between. CDR1 is SEHNR and CDR2 is FQNEAQ in the germline V gene (reference sequence). The CDR3 length is 16 residues. The CDR3 DNA reads as TGTGCCAGCAGCTTAGAAGGGGCTGGGATTTCCTACGAGCAGTACTTC. It yields the protein CASSLEGAGISYEQYF.

This clonotype appeared a few times. The chain combines TRBV12-3 or TRBV12-4 with TRBJ2-6; D unclear. V gave up 3 bases and J gave up 4 bases, with 7 bases separating them. The length of the CDR3 is 14 residues. The CDR3 loop is CASSFWSGANVLTF. CDR3 sequence (DNA): TGTGCCAGCAGTTTTTGGTCCGGGGCCAACGTCCTGACTTTC.

The table lists this clonotype with many counts. This chain uses TRBV5-6 with TRBJ2-1; D is unresolved. The CDR3 loop spans 11 amino acids. Germline CDR1 SGHDT, CDR2 YYEEEE. V was trimmed by 4 bases and J by 7 bases, leaving 6 bases between them. CDR3 bases: TGTGCCAGCAGCACCCTTAATGAGCAGTTCTTC. Amino acid sequence: CASSTLNEQFF.

The rearrangement uses TRBV15 and TRBJ1-5; D is ambiguous. Germline CDR1 and CDR2: LNHNV and YYDKDF (reference sequence). The CDR3 runs 15 residues. Trimming shortened V by 0 bases and J by 1 base, and 7 bases separated the two germline ends. This CDR3 is CATSRDRRSNQPQHF. CDR3 bases: TGTGCCACCAGCAGAGATCGTCGGAGCAATCAGCCCCAGCATTTT.

CDR3 residues: CASSRQLGTEAFF. The DNA for the CDR3 is TGTGCCAGCAGCCGCCAGTTAGGAACTGAAGCTTTCTTT. The chain is built from TRBV21-1 and TRBJ1-1. TRBV21-1 is an annotated pseudogene. This CDR3 has 13 residues.

V and J are TRBV7-2 and TRBJ1-5; 8 bases are a match to TRBD1. The CDR3 length is 14 residues. The trim removed 3 bases at V and 6 bases at J, leaving 4 bases unmatched. The V gene's germline CDR1 is SGHTA and CDR2 FQGNSA. The DNA for the CDR3 is TGTGCCAGCAGCTTCAACAGGGGGGGTCAGCCCCAGCATTTT. Translation: CASSFNRGGQPQHF.

Ten or more counts support this clonotype. This rearrangement joins TRBV7-9 to TRBJ2-7; D is perhaps TRBD1 (5 bases). CDR3 length: 17 amino acids. V lost 2 bases and J 3 bases, leaving 20 bases between the germline ends. CDR1 is SEHNR, CDR2 FQNEAQ, per germline (reference sequence). Written as DNA, the CDR3 is TGTGCCAGCAGCTTAAAGGGGTTGGGCTTGGAAATCTACGAGCAGTACTTC. Translating it yields CASSLKGLGLEIYEQYF.

Ten or more counts support this clonotype. The rearrangement links TRBV28 to TRBJ2-1, with D unresolved. Trimming removed 2 bases from V and 5 bases from J, with 10 bases in between. From germline, CDR1 is MDHEN and CDR2 SYDVKM. This CDR3 is 14 amino acids long. This CDR3 reads CASSLLAGHNEQFF. As DNA, the CDR3 is TGTGCCAGCAGTTTACTGGCAGGACACAATGAGCAGTTCTTC.

This clonotype appeared a few times. Here the CDR3 reads CASSFQGADTGELFF. The CDR3 nucleotides are TGTGCCAGCAGTTTCCAGGGGGCCGACACCGGGGAGCTGTTTTTT. This chain links TRBV12-3 or TRBV12-4 with TRBJ2-2; 8 bases line up with TRBD1. J lost 3 bases, V lost 3 bases, and 3 bases had no gene match. The CDR3 sequence is 15 residues long.

The chain employs TRBV6-5 and TRBJ1-5; 7 bases are shared with TRBD1. The germline V gene has CDR1 MNHEY and CDR2 SVGAGI. V gave up 0 bases and J gave up 2 bases; unmatched junction bases: 7. The CDR3 extends over 17 amino acids. The CDR3 reads CASSYSRGYLGNQPQHF. The CDR3 DNA sequence: TGTGCCAGCAGTTACTCCAGGGGGTATCTCGGCAATCAGCCCCAGCATTTT.